This entry lists 31 T cell receptor beta chains sequenced from one sample in a study of blood T cells in healthy people across ages. Together with a sample-barcoded 5' primer, a J-beta primer mix was included in a second PCR lasting roughly 6 to 12 cycles. TCRdb re-derived calls from the 5' RACE reads in MiXCR, one entry per CDR3 protein. The table lists roughly 800,000 distinct CDR3 sequences, about three fifths of them singletons, with 22% in the top ten. Input material: blood. The source of these receptors is a man aged 30 to 45 in good health.

J is TRBJ2-3 and V is TRBV6-1; no reliable D call. The CDR3 runs 12 residues. CDR1 and CDR2 from the germline V gene are MNHNS and SASEGT. The V and J ends lost 9 bases and 7 bases respectively, with 14 bases between them. CDR3 loop: CASSLFQNTQYF. CDR3 sequence (DNA): TGTGCCAGTTCCCTATTCCAAAATACGCAGTATTTT.

CDR3 DNA: TGCAGTGCCCCACCGGCTTCGGACTATGGCTACACCTTC. As protein: CSAPPASDYGYTF. This chain joins TRBV20-1 and TRBJ1-2; D is undetermined. Per germline, CDR1 DFQATT and CDR2 SNEGSKA (reference sequence). V lost 6 bases, J lost 3 bases, and 14 bases lay in between. The CDR3 totals 13 residues.

This clonotype occurred a few times. V and J are TRBV11-2 and TRBJ2-4; 9 nucleotides agree with TRBD2. The germline V gene has CDR1 SGHAT and CDR2 FQNNGV. With 5 bases clipped from V and 7 bases from J, the junction kept 9 bases outside the gene matches. The CDR3 covers 15 residues. CDR3 amino acids: CASSPGTSPLNIQYF. The CDR3 DNA reads as TGTGCCAGCAGCCCTGGGACTAGCCCTTTGAACATTCAGTACTTC. Filled out from reference TRBV11-2 and TRBJ2-4, the complete variable domain reads EAGVAQSPRYKIIEKRQSVAFWCNPISGHATLYWYQQILGQGPKLLIQFQNNGVVDDSQLPKDRFSAERLKGVDSTLKIQPAKLEDSAVYLCASSPGTSPLNIQYFGAGTRLSVL.

This clonotype was counted once. The J gene is TRBJ2-3, the V gene TRBV7-2; 9 nucleotides line up with TRBD1. CDR1 SGHTA and CDR2 FQGNSA come from the germline V gene. CDR3 size: 17 residues. The trim removed 1 base at V and 2 bases at J, leaving 7 bases unmatched. The DNA of the CDR3 is TGTGCCAGCAGCTTAGGAGGCGGGACAGGGAACACAGATACGCAGTATTTT. Translating gives CASSLGGGTGNTDTQYF.

The rearrangement links TRBV7-3 to TRBJ2-2; D perhaps matches TRBD2 (6 bases). The CDR3 consists of 14 residues. V was clipped by 5 bases and J by 6 bases, with 13 bases between them. Germline CDR1 SGHTA, CDR2 FQGTGA. In DNA, the CDR3 is TGTGCCAGCAGCCGGGACTCCAGGGCCGGGGAGCTGTTTTTT. Residues: CASSRDSRAGELFF.

This clonotype was seen a handful of times. The chain has TRBV12-3 or TRBV12-4 and TRBJ2-7; weak D call: TRBD2 (5 bases). Deletions cut 0 bases from V and 5 bases from J, with 14 bases between. This CDR3 has 15 residues. The CDR3 bases are TGTGCCAGCAGTTTAGCCCCAACCGAGACTAACGAGCAGTACTTC. Protein: CASSLAPTETNEQYF.

Comments on this clonotype: A read error may produce the germline difference seen at one junction end. This chain connects TRBV7-9 to TRBJ1-2; possibly TRBD1 for D (5 bases). The CDR3 has 16 residues. Germline-derived CDR1 and CDR2 are SEHNR and FQNEAQ (reference sequence). Written as DNA, the CDR3 is TGTGCCAGTAGCTTCGGCCGGGACCCAGAACGTCAAGGCTACACCTTC. The encoded protein is CASSFGRDPERQGYTF.

The V gene is TRBV20-1, the J gene TRBJ2-5, with a tentative D call TRBD1 (5 bases). The CDR3 consists of 15 residues. CDR1 and CDR2 from the germline V gene are DFQATT and SNEGSKA (reference sequence). The V and J ends lost 4 bases and 2 bases respectively, with 17 bases between them. CDR3 in amino acids: CSATSWGKGQETQYF. CDR3 nucleotide sequence: TGCAGTGCTACGTCCTGGGGCAAGGGACAAGAGACCCAGTACTTC.

This clonotype has only a few counts. The J gene is TRBJ2-6, the V gene TRBV7-9; D not certain. The CDR3 extends over 17 amino acids. Trimming took off 5 bases at V and 0 bases at J, with 14 bases between the two ends. Germline V gene sequence: CDR1 SEHNR, CDR2 FQNEAQ (reference sequence). The CDR3 coding sequence is TGTGCCAGCAGCCCGACCGGGTGGGGCTCTGGGGCCAACGTCCTGACTTTC. Translation gives CASSPTGWGSGANVLTF.

This clonotype has just one count. This chain uses TRBV20-1 with TRBJ1-5; D not resolved. The V end lost 0 bases, the J end lost 5 bases, and 14 bases lay between the germline ends. Germline lookup yields CDR1 DFQATT and CDR2 SNEGSKA (reference sequence). The CDR3 is made up of 15 amino acids. The CDR3 spells CSARESEGMDQPQHF. CDR3 sequence (DNA): TGCAGTGCTAGAGAGTCAGAAGGGATGGATCAGCCCCAGCATTTT.

The chain is built from TRBV3-1 and TRBJ1-2, with D possibly matching TRBD1 (6 bases). The CDR3 extends over 14 amino acids. V dropped 4 bases and J dropped 3 bases, with 12 bases sitting between them. CDR1 is LGHDT, CDR2 YNNKEL, per germline (reference sequence). The CDR3 bases are TGTGCCAGCAGCCGAGCAGGGGTGGACTATGGCTACACCTTC. Protein: CASSRAGVDYGYTF.

The J gene is TRBJ2-1, the V gene TRBV29-1; 10 bases match TRBD2. CDR3 length equals 15 residues. V lost 4 bases to trimming and J lost 2 bases; unmatched junction nucleotides: 5. The germline V gene encodes CDR1 SQVTM and CDR2 ANQGSEA. CDR3 sequence reads: CSVAELAGPYNEQFF. The CDR3, as DNA: TGCAGCGTTGCTGAACTAGCGGGACCCTACAATGAGCAGTTCTTC.

This chain uses TRBV7-2 with TRBJ2-4, with 7 bases matching TRBD2. The J call may be incorrect, as the DNA end agrees better with TRBJ2-7. The CDR3 covers 16 residues. Germline V gene sequence: CDR1 SGHTA, CDR2 FQGNSA. CDR3 in DNA: TGTGCCAGCAGCTTAGTTGGGGGGGGAACCCCCTACGAGCAGTACTTC. Its protein is CASSLVGGGTPYEQYF.

This rearrangement joins TRBV20-1 to TRBJ2-4; 7 bases match TRBD2. V trimming: 3 bases; J trimming: 0 bases; junction bases outside the gene matches: 17. The CDR3 is 19 residues long. Germline V gives CDR1 DFQATT, CDR2 SNEGSKA (reference sequence). The CDR3 sequence is CSARGLGGAGALAKNIQYF. DNA of the CDR3: TGCAGTGCTAGGGGTTTGGGGGGTGCGGGAGCGTTAGCCAAAAACATTCAGTACTTC.

The chain has TRBV6-5 and TRBJ2-1, with 8 positions matching TRBD2. The CDR3 length is 16 residues. The germline CDR1 and CDR2 sequences are MNHEY and SVGAGI. The V and J ends lost 5 bases and 3 bases, in that order; junction bases with no gene match: 9. The CDR3 DNA sequence: TGTGCCAGCAGTAGCGGGAGATCTCAGAGCTACAATGAGCAGTTCTTC. Its protein product is CASSSGRSQSYNEQFF.

The V and J genes are TRBV2 and TRBJ2-1; D perhaps matches TRBD1 (5 bases). The V gene lost 7 bases and the J gene lost 5 bases, with 6 bases spanning the gap. The CDR3 spans 11 residues. Germline V gene sequence: CDR1 SNHLY, CDR2 FYNNEI. The CDR3 here is CASTTDNEQFF. The CDR3, as DNA: TGTGCCAGCACGACAGACAATGAGCAGTTCTTC.

This clonotype has more than one count but fewer than ten. The V gene is TRBV28, the J gene TRBJ2-6; no definite D call. CDR1 is MDHEN and CDR2 is SYDVKM in the germline V gene. This CDR3 has 17 amino acids. The V end was cut by 3 bases, the J end by 0 bases, with 12 bases between. The CDR3 coding sequence is TGTGCCAGCAGTTTTTCAGGCCGGGTCTCTGGGGCCAACGTCCTGACTTTC. Its protein product is CASSFSGRVSGANVLTF. The whole variable domain, filled in from reference TRBV28 and TRBJ2-6, reads DVKVTQSSRYLVKRTGEKVFLECVQDMDHENMFWYRQDPGLGLRLIYFSYDVKMKEKGDIPEGYSVSREKKERFSLILESASTNQTSMYLCASSFSGRVSGANVLTFGAGSRLTVL.

This clonotype was found a few times. The V call is TRBV20-1, the J call TRBJ2-4; tentative D call: TRBD2 (6 bases). V was clipped by 6 bases and J by 1 base, with 16 bases between them. The CDR3 is 15 amino acids. Germline CDR1 DFQATT, CDR2 SNEGSKA (reference sequence). For the CDR3, the DNA is TGCAGTGCCCTCTTGGGGGGAGGTGCCAAAAACATTCAGTACTTC. It specifies CSALLGGGAKNIQYF.

This clonotype appeared once. The V call is TRBV20-1, the J call TRBJ2-1; 11 nucleotides match TRBD2. The germline V gene encodes CDR1 DFQATT and CDR2 SNEGSKA (reference sequence). Trimming took 2 bases from V and 2 from J; bases not matched to a gene: 5. CDR3 size: 16 residues. CDR3 bases: TGCAGTGCTAGACCTGCGACTAGCGGGGCCTACAATGAGCAGTTCTTC. It encodes CSARPATSGAYNEQFF.

This chain connects TRBV12-3 or TRBV12-4 to TRBJ1-5; D remains ambiguous. The CDR3 consists of 12 residues. Trimming pared 5 bases from V and 6 bases from J, leaving 8 bases between. The CDR3, as DNA: TGTGCCAGCAGTCCGGCGGTTCAGCCCCAGCATTTT. Its protein product is CASSPAVQPQHF.

In regard to this clonotype: A much larger clone lies one base from this, so it may be a read error. The V gene is TRBV6-4, the J gene TRBJ2-1; 12 bases agree with TRBD2. Germline CDR1 is MRHNA and CDR2 is SNTAGT. The CDR3 sequence is 15 residues long. The DNA for the CDR3 is TGTGCCAACAGTGACTCTAGCGGGGGGGCCAATGAGCAGTTCTTC. Protein sequence: CANSDSSGGANEQFF.

This clonotype showed up just once. The rearrangement joins TRBV29-1 to TRBJ2-1; 7 positions match TRBD2. The DNA matches TRBJ2-7 better at its end, which makes the J call doubtful. The CDR3 extends over 14 amino acids. From germline, CDR1 is SQVTM and CDR2 ANQGSEA. The CDR3 DNA reads TGCAGCATGTGTCCTAGCGGCATAGCTATTGAGCAGTACTTC. This encodes CSMCPSGIAIEQYF.

The chain combines TRBV24-1 with TRBJ2-5, with D hard to call. Germline V gene sequence: CDR1 KGHDR, CDR2 SFDVKD. This CDR3 spans 14 amino acids. The V end lost 3 bases, the J end lost 5 bases, and 12 bases lay between the germline ends. The CDR3 loop reads CATSDVRVGETQYF. As DNA, the CDR3 is TGTGCCACCAGTGATGTAAGGGTCGGTGAGACCCAGTACTTC.

The chain couples TRBV20-1 to TRBJ1-2, with TRBD1 matching over 8 bases. Germline V CDR1 and CDR2: DFQATT, SNEGSKA (reference sequence). CDR3 length: 15 amino acids. Germline trimming cut 0 bases from V and 10 bases from J; bases unmatched to any gene: 13. CDR3 in DNA: TGCAGTGCTAGAGACCAGGCGGGACAGGTTCTCAACTACACCTTC. Amino acid sequence: CSARDQAGQVLNYTF.

This clonotype was counted only a few times. The CDR3 DNA is TGTGCCAGCAGTCTTCGAACGGTCTACGAGCAGTACTTC. Its translation is CASSLRTVYEQYF. V is TRBV6-2 or TRBV6-3 and J is TRBJ2-4; D uncertain. Judging by the DNA end, TRBJ2-7 fits better; the J call may be wrong. The CDR3 covers 13 residues. CDR1 MNHEY and CDR2 SVGEGT come from the germline V gene.

This clonotype was observed a handful of times. This sequence joins TRBV20-1 and TRBJ2-7, with 7 bases fitting TRBD2. With V trimmed by 5 bases and J by 2 bases, 6 bases remained unmatched. Germline V lookup: CDR1 DFQATT, CDR2 SNEGSKA (reference sequence). The CDR3 totals 13 residues. CDR3 sequence: CSALASGAYEQYF. The CDR3, as DNA: TGCAGTGCTCTCGCGAGCGGGGCCTACGAGCAGTACTTC.

The chain is built from TRBV6-5 and TRBJ1-2; 8 nucleotides agree with TRBD1. The CDR3 spans 13 residues. The J segment lost 7 bases and the V segment lost 6 bases, leaving 7 bases of the junction unmatched. The germline CDR1 and CDR2 sequences are MNHEY and SVGAGI. The CDR3 sequence is CASSPDRDVGYTF. For the CDR3, the DNA is TGTGCCAGCAGCCCGGACAGGGATGTTGGCTACACCTTC.

This clonotype has just a few counts. V usage is TRBV20-1 and J usage is TRBJ2-5; D may be TRBD2 (6 bases). V was cut by 5 bases and J by 5 bases, with 15 bases left in between. Per germline, CDR1 DFQATT and CDR2 SNEGSKA (reference sequence). The CDR3 is 13 amino acids. The CDR3 region is CSAGPAGPETQYF. The CDR3 region has the DNA TGCAGTGCTGGCCCGGCGGGGCCGGAGACCCAGTACTTC.

The rearrangement uses TRBV7-3 and TRBJ2-2; D gene ambiguous. This CDR3 is 13 amino acids long. Trimming cost V 1 base and J 6 bases, with 6 bases left between them. Germline CDR1 and CDR2: SGHTA and FQGTGA. This chain's CDR3 is CASSLNVPGELFF. The DNA of the CDR3 is TGTGCCAGCAGCTTAAATGTGCCCGGGGAGCTGTTTTTT.

This chain joins TRBV12-3 or TRBV12-4 and TRBJ2-7; the D gene is possibly TRBD1 (6 bases). V was trimmed by 4 bases and J by 6 bases, leaving 31 bases between them. The CDR3 totals 19 residues. In DNA, the CDR3 is TGTGCCAGCAGTTCCTCCGGGACAACCACTAGGGCGAGGGGTACCGAGCAGTACTTC. Amino acid sequence: CASSSSGTTTRARGTEQYF.

This clonotype has just a few counts. The chain links TRBV3-1 to TRBJ2-7, with D possibly TRBD1 on 5 matching bases. The CDR3 covers 14 residues. In germline, CDR1 is LGHDT, CDR2 YNNKEL (reference sequence). Between the trimmed V and J ends, which lost 0 bases and 9 bases, there was a span of 15 bases. The CDR3: CASSQDLGPTGQYF. DNA of the CDR3: TGTGCCAGCAGCCAAGATCTGGGCCCCACAGGGCAGTACTTC.